This is a list of T cell receptor beta chains from one sample in a study of T cell repertoires in cytomegalovirus infection. TCRdb re-derived calls from the reads in MiXCR, one entry per CDR3 protein. This repertoire shows 80,000 to 130,000 distinct CDR3 sequences, less than 25% found once; its top ten account for roughly two fifths. Input material: CD8+ T cells from PBMCs. These TCRs come from a human donor in good health (CMV status not recorded). Some clones in this sample may be carry-over from other donors' samples. CDR3s include the opening cysteine and the closing phenylalanine or tryptophan. The D gene is left open where the match is weak. Some rows have no size entry. The others give once, few or many, or a class for an expanded clone.

.,many,TRBV7-2,TRBJ1-2,CASSLSPRDYGYTF,TGTGCCAGCAGCTTATCGCCCCGGGACTATGGCTACACCTTC
.,once,TRBV28,TRBJ2-1,CASSSPEDEQFF,TGTGCCAGCAGTTCCCCTGAGGATGAGCAGTTCTTC
TRBD2,.,TRBV9,TRBJ2-1,CASSALSGGYNEQFF,TGTGCCAGCAGCGCTCTAAGCGGGGGCTACAATGAGCAGTTCTTC
TRBD1,many,TRBV28,TRBJ1-6,CASRSPITGGNYNSPLHF,TGTGCCAGCAGGTCGCCAATCACAGGGGGAAATTATAATTCACCCCTCCACTTT
TRBD2,.,TRBV9,TRBJ2-1,CASSVDRAGGPSEQFF,TGTGCCAGCAGCGTAGATAGGGCGGGAGGGCCTTCTGAGCAGTTCTTC
TRBD2,many,TRBV7-9,TRBJ2-1,CASSYSGTSYNEQFF,TGTGCCAGCAGCTACTCCGGGACTAGCTACAATGAGCAGTTCTTC
TRBD1,.,TRBV7-3,TRBJ2-1,CASSPTGGQNEQFF,TGTGCCAGCAGCCCTACAGGGGGGCAGAATGAGCAGTTCTTC
TRBD2,few,TRBV25-1,TRBJ2-5,CASSEYQPSGGETQYF,TGTGCCAGCAGTGAATACCAGCCTAGCGGGGGAGAGACCCAGTACTTC
.,many,TRBV7-3,TRBJ2-2,CASSPTLPGVVGNTGELFF,TGTGCCAGCAGCCCCACTCTCCCAGGGGTTGTTGGGAACACCGGGGAGCTGTTTTTT
.,.,TRBV27,TRBJ1-2,CASRGMGRLNYGYTF,TGTGCCAGCAGGGGGATGGGACGGCTCAACTATGGCTACACCTTC
.,few,TRBV27,TRBJ2-1,CASTPSGALPYNEQFF,TGTGCCAGCACCCCTTCAGGGGCCCTACCCTACAATGAGCAGTTCTTC
.,few,TRBV5-1,TRBJ1-2,CASSFSQVGRNYGYTF,TGCGCCAGCAGCTTCTCTCAGGTTGGCAGGAACTATGGCTACACCTTC
TRBD2,many,TRBV10-3,TRBJ2-1,CAISESSAGDHNEQFF,TGTGCCATCAGTGAGTCTTCAGCGGGAGACCACAATGAGCAGTTCTTC
TRBD2,.,TRBV10-3,TRBJ2-3,CATELGTSAADTQYF,TGTGCCACCGAACTCGGGACTAGCGCGGCGGATACGCAGTATTTT
.,many,TRBV11-2,TRBJ1-1,CASSPGGTEAFF,TGTGCCAGCAGCCCTGGAGGGACTGAAGCTTTCTTT
TRBD2,few,TRBV7-2,TRBJ2-7,CASSSSGTTGFEQYF,TGTGCCAGCAGCTCTAGCGGGACCACGGGGTTCGAGCAGTACTTC
TRBD1,few,TRBV2,TRBJ2-3,CASSEREQGADTQYF,TGTGCCAGCAGTGAAAGGGAGCAGGGGGCAGATACGCAGTATTTT
TRBD2,few,TRBV7-9,TRBJ2-7,CASSLTSGGPYEQYF,TGTGCCAGCAGCTTAACTAGCGGGGGCCCCTACGAGCAGTACTTC
.,few,TRBV3-1,TRBJ2-1,CASSQEDSPSDEQFF,TGTGCCAGCAGCCAAGAGGACAGTCCCTCCGATGAGCAGTTCTTC
.,many,TRBV14,TRBJ2-3,CASNPWDTDTQYF,TGTGCCAGCAACCCTTGGGATACAGATACGCAGTATTTT